This T cell receptor (beta chain) was captured by sequencing in a study of blood T cell repertoires in COVID-19. Under the authors' procedure: Using reference gene primer amplification, nucleated cell counts were estimated. Here immunoSEQ multiplex PCR was the method, and the copy in TCRdb shows in-frame clones only, minus some. The V and J calls and clone size were taken over from that table, and D and trimming were inferred from the DNA. The data hold roughly 50,000 clones, with about 88% observed a single time. CDR1 and CDR2 from the germline V gene are SGHVS and FQNEAQ. This CDR3 is 15 amino acids long. V was cut by 5 bases and J by 5 bases, with 19 bases left in between. This clone was detected only once.

The sample comprised peripheral blood. The chain recombines TRBV7-8 with TRBJ2-7, with D possibly matching TRBD1 (5 bases). The clonotype was recovered from a woman aged 60-70 years with active COVID-19. The CDR3 protein is CASSLNVAGHNEQYF. DNA of the CDR3: TGTGCCAGCAGCCTAAACGTGGCAGGGCATAACGAGCAGTACTTC. Filled out from reference TRBV7-8 and TRBJ2-7, the complete variable domain reads GAGVSQSPRYKVAKRGQDVALRCDPISGHVSLFWYQQALGQGPEFLTYFQNEAQLDKSGLPSDRFFAERPEGSVSTLKIQRTQQEDSAVYLCASSLNVAGHNEQYFGPGTRLTVT.